Below are 17 T cell receptor beta chains sequenced from a single sample in a study of T cells expressing NK-cell markers. TCRdb reanalyzed the 5' RACE reads, giving one entry per CDR3 protein sequence and no DNA. This sample's table has over 4,500 distinct CDR3 sequences. Sequenced input: blood T cells: a sorted CD56 or NKG2C T cell subset, CD4+ or CD8+ T cells, or bulk PBMC T cells (not recorded which). The source of these receptors is a man younger than 35 in good health.

The chain recombines TRBV2 with TRBJ2-1; TCRdb's assignment of TRBD1 cannot be checked, as there is no DNA. Germline CDR1 reads SNHLY; CDR2 reads FYNNEI. This CDR3 comprises 16 residues. CDR3 sequence: CASRDFRDRVLFGQFF.

The chain couples TRBV6-2 or TRBV6-3 to TRBJ2-7; checking the TCRdb D call of TRBD1 is not possible without DNA. The germline V gene encodes CDR1 MNHEY and CDR2 SVGEGT. This CDR3 is 17 amino acids long. The CDR3 protein is CASRDAYRDREGREQYF.

The chain links TRBV15 to TRBJ2-1; TCRdb reports TRBD2, a call that lacks DNA to check it against. The CDR3 runs to 16 residues. Germline V gene lookup returns CDR1 LNHNV and CDR2 YYDKDF (reference sequence). The CDR3 protein is CATSSGVSGRVDEQFF.

The V and J genes are TRBV7-6 and TRBJ2-6; there is no DNA to check the TCRdb D call of TRBD1. CDR1 is SGHVS and CDR2 is FNYEAQ in the germline V gene. The CDR3 is made up of 16 amino acids. The chain's CDR3 is CASTPNVGSGANVLTF.

CDR3 sequence reads: CASTSGRATGELFF. The chain carries TRBV6-1 and TRBJ2-2; the D gene TCRdb calls, TRBD2, cannot be checked with no DNA. The CDR3 consists of 14 residues. Germline V CDR1 and CDR2: MNHNS, SASEGT.

Measured by frequency, this clonotype is medium-sized. J is TRBJ2-1 and V is TRBV20-1; TCRdb's D gene call, TRBD2, goes unchecked for lack of DNA. This CDR3 has 16 amino acids. Germline values: CDR1 DFQATT, CDR2 SNEGSKA (reference sequence). The CDR3 is CSARDEGGRDYNEQFF.

The chain links TRBV4-2 to TRBJ2-7; absent DNA, TCRdb's TRBD2 call cannot be checked. CDR3 length: 17 residues. The germline V gene encodes CDR1 LGHNA and CDR2 YNFKEQ. The CDR3 sequence is CASSPPQGLAGDREQYF.

This chain joins TRBV5-1 and TRBJ2-7; without DNA, the TCRdb call of TRBD1 cannot be checked. Per the germline V gene, CDR1 is SGHRS and CDR2 is YFSETQ. The CDR3 spans 14 residues. This chain's CDR3 is CASSLRQGGHEQYF.

The chain joins TRBV6-4 to TRBJ2-3; TCRdb's D gene call, TRBD1, goes unchecked for lack of DNA. The CDR3 loop spans 14 amino acids. Germline V CDR1 and CDR2: MRHNA, SNTAGT. The chain's CDR3 is CASSDGQGTDTQYF.

CDR3 in amino acids: CASSIPGMEETQYF. V usage is TRBV5-4 and J usage is TRBJ2-5; absent DNA, TCRdb's TRBD1 call cannot be checked. The CDR3 covers 14 residues. The germline CDR1 and CDR2 sequences are SGHNT and YYREEE (reference sequence).

This clonotype is medium-sized by frequency. This rearrangement joins TRBV6-1 to TRBJ2-2; TCRdb outputs TRBD2, but without DNA this stays unchecked. Per the germline V gene, CDR1 is MNHNS and CDR2 is SASEGT. The CDR3 spans 13 residues. The CDR3 loop is CASSEGEAGELFF.

The chain couples TRBV4-1 to TRBJ2-1; the TCRdb D gene call, TRBD2, has no DNA to confirm it. This CDR3 spans 16 amino acids. Germline-derived CDR1 and CDR2 are MGHRA and YSYEKL. CDR3 region: CASSQELAGGYNEQFF.

The gene calls are TRBV14 and TRBJ2-5; TCRdb returns TRBD1, unconfirmable since there is no DNA. The CDR3 consists of 16 residues. The germline CDR1 and CDR2 sequences are SGHDN and FVKESK. CDR3 sequence: CASSQDLGRGKETQYF.

The chain carries TRBV18 and TRBJ2-6. The germline CDR1 and CDR2 sequences are KGHSH and LQKENI. CDR3 length: 15 residues. The CDR3 sequence: CASSPLVSGANVLTF.

Its frequency marks this clonotype as medium-sized. CDR3 residues: CASSQLAGGPDTQYF. The chain links TRBV4-2 to TRBJ2-3; TCRdb names TRBD2, which stays unverified in the absence of DNA. CDR1 is LGHNA, CDR2 YNFKEQ, per germline. This CDR3 contains 15 residues.

The J gene is TRBJ1-2, the V gene TRBV2. CDR1 is SNHLY, CDR2 FYNNEI, per germline. This CDR3 has 16 amino acids. The CDR3 region is CASSMKQREANYGYTF.

The V call is TRBV5-6, the J call TRBJ2-1; TCRdb selects TRBD2, and the lack of DNA leaves this call unchecked. Germline CDR1 SGHDT, CDR2 YYEEEE. This CDR3 has 14 residues. The CDR3 reads CASSLGGSLYEQFF.